This is a list of T cell receptor beta chains from one sample in a study of blood T cell repertoires in COVID-19. Here immunoSEQ multiplex PCR was the method, and the copy in TCRdb shows in-frame clones only, minus some. The sample records around 32,000 clones, approximately 83% being singletons. The source material was peripheral blood. The origin of the receptors is a woman older than 75 with active or convalescent COVID-19. The CDR3 runs from the conserved cysteine through the conserved F or W. D genes are given only for firm matches. Size is stated for part of the rows, as once, few or many counts, or as a class when the clone is expanded.

J gene	D gene	clone size	V gene	CDR3 DNA	CDR3 protein
TRBJ2-1	-	-	TRBV28	TGTGCCAGCAGTTTACGCCCTGGGGGAGGCAACAATGAGCAGTTCTTC	CASSLRPGGGNNEQFF
TRBJ2-3	-	-	TRBV7-2	TGTGCCAGCAGCTCTACAGGGACGGATACGCAGTATTTT	CASSSTGTDTQYF
TRBJ2-5	TRBD1	once	TRBV6-5	TGTGCCAGCAGACCGGGACAGGGTTTGGGAGAGACCCAGTACTTC	CASRPGQGLGETQYF
TRBJ1-5	TRBD1	-	TRBV6-5	TGTGCCAGCAGCCGGGACAGGGGTCTACAGCCCCAGCATTTT	CASSRDRGLQPQHF
TRBJ2-3	-	-	TRBV5-8	TGTGCCAGCAGCAGTAGAACAGGGCGTCAAGATACGCAGTATTTT	CASSSRTGRQDTQYF
TRBJ1-5	-	-	TRBV5-6	TGTGCCAGCAGCACCGGACAGCTTTCCAATCAGCCCCAGCATTTT	CASSTGQLSNQPQHF
TRBJ1-2	-	-	TRBV11-1	TGTGCCAGCAGTTCTATGGACAGCTATGGCTACACCTTC	CASSSMDSYGYTF
TRBJ1-6	TRBD1	-	TRBV2	TGTGCCAGCAGTGAATTTGGCAGGGGGCGAGGTTCGGGGCATAATTCACCCCTCCACTTT	CASSEFGRGRGSGHNSPLHF
TRBJ1-4	-	-	TRBV5-1	TGCGCCAGCAGCTCAACAGGGTTGTCTAATGAAAAACTGTTTTTT	CASSSTGLSNEKLFF
TRBJ2-3	-	-	TRBV2	TGTGCCAGCAACGGGTGGGGGCGGCCAGATACGCAGTATTTT	CASNGWGRPDTQYF
TRBJ2-3	-	-	TRBV5-1	TGCGCCAGCAGCTTGATATGGACTAGCACAGATACGCAGTATTTT	CASSLIWTSTDTQYF
TRBJ2-4	TRBD2	few	TRBV11-3	TGTGCCAGCAGCTCCCGACTAGCGGGGGGCAAAAACATTCAGTACTTC	CASSSRLAGGKNIQYF
TRBJ1-4	-	-	TRBV15	TGTGCCACCAGCTTTTATTTTGGGGGCTTGGGAAGTGGGGAAAAACTGTTTTTT	CATSFYFGGLGSGEKLFF
TRBJ1-4	-	few	TRBV2	TGTGCCAGCAATTCAGACCTCAGGAATGAAAAACTGTTTTTT	CASNSDLRNEKLFF
TRBJ2-5	-	-	TRBV7-2	TGTGCCAGCAGCCCTAGCTTACAAGAGACCCAGTACTTC	CASSPSLQETQYF
TRBJ2-5	-	-	TRBV14	TGTGCCAGCAGCCAAGGAGCCGGGAAGGTTGGAGAGACCCAGTACTTC	CASSQGAGKVGETQYF
TRBJ2-3	TRBD2	-	TRBV7-3	TGTGCCAGCAGCTCAAGACTAGCGGGAGCCACAGATACGCAGTATTTT	CASSSRLAGATDTQYF
TRBJ2-3	-	-	TRBV5-1	TGCGCCAGCAGCGTAGAAAGGAGGGATACGCAGTATTTT	CASSVERRDTQYF
TRBJ1-2	-	-	TRBV5-5	TGTGCCAGCAGCTTGCGGAGTTTCAGCTATGGCTACACCTTC	CASSLRSFSYGYTF
TRBJ2-7	-	few	TRBV15	TGTGCCACCAGCAGAGGCCCCCGACAGTCCTACGAGCAGTACTTC	CATSRGPRQSYEQYF
TRBJ1-2	TRBD1	-	TRBV5-6	TGTGCCAGCATGAGAGGACAGGGGTCTAACTGGCACCGTGGCTACACCTTC	CASMRGQGSNWHRGYTF
TRBJ2-7	-	-	TRBV6-5	TGTGCCAGTAAAACAGGGACCTACGAGCAGTACTTC	CASKTGTYEQYF
TRBJ2-3	-	once	TRBV10-3	TGTGCCACGAGCCGCCAGGTTGGCACAGATACGCAGTATTTT	CATSRQVGTDTQYF
TRBJ2-2	-	-	TRBV18	TGTGCCAGCTCACCAGGGACAACCGGGGCCGGGGAGCTGTTTTTT	CASSPGTTGAGELFF
TRBJ1-6	-	-	TRBV6-6	TGTGCCAGCAGCAAGGGTCAGGGGAATCGGCCCCTCCACTTT	CASSKGQGNRPLHF
TRBJ2-1	TRBD2	-	TRBV20-1	TGCAGTGCTAGTGGGTGGGGGACTAGCGCATACAATGAGCAGTTCTTC	CSASGWGTSAYNEQFF
TRBJ2-2	TRBD1	-	TRBV7-2	TGTGCCAGCAGCTTGCAGGGGGCGTTGGAGCTGTTTTTT	CASSLQGALELFF
TRBJ1-6	-	-	TRBV3-1/TRBV3-2	TGTGCCAGCAGCCAACTAGTCGGGAATAATTCACCCCTCCACTTT	CASSQLVGNNSPLHF
TRBJ1-1	-	-	TRBV9	TGTGCCAGCAGCGTAGCGAAAGCAGGGGCGGGCACTGAAGCTTTCTTT	CASSVAKAGAGTEAFF
TRBJ2-5	TRBD2	-	TRBV4-1	TGCGCCAGCAGCCAAGAGATGAGCGGGAGTAGGCAAGAGACCCAGTACTTC	CASSQEMSGSRQETQYF
TRBJ2-2	-	few	TRBV3-1/TRBV3-2	TGTGCCAGCAGCCAAGTCCGGGGGGCGGGGGAGCTGTTTTTT	CASSQVRGAGELFF
TRBJ2-5	TRBD1	-	TRBV4-1	TGCGCCAGCAGCCTTTGGACAGGCGGGGAGACCCAGTACTTC	CASSLWTGGETQYF
TRBJ2-7	-	-	TRBV4-1	TGCGCCAGCAGCCGGGGTAGCGAAAGCCTCTACGAGCAGTACTTC	CASSRGSESLYEQYF
TRBJ2-3	TRBD1	-	TRBV3-1/TRBV3-2	TGTGCCAGCAGCCAAACAAGGGGGACAGGGGGGTCAAGAAGCACAGATACGCAGTATTTT	CASSQTRGTGGSRSTDTQYF
TRBJ2-7	TRBD1	-	TRBV12-3/TRBV12-4	TGTGCCAGCAGTGGGACAGGGCGGTACGAGCAGTACTTC	CASSGTGRYEQYF
TRBJ2-2	TRBD2	-	TRBV5-4	TGTGCCAGCAGCGGTTGGACTAGCGGGAACACCGGGGAGCTGTTTTTT	CASSGWTSGNTGELFF
TRBJ2-7	-	-	TRBV29-1	TGCAGCGGATCGGGAGCGGGCCACGAGCAGTACTTC	CSGSGAGHEQYF
TRBJ1-5	TRBD1	-	TRBV4-1	TGCGCCAGCAGCCAAGGGACAGGGAACAATCAGCCCCAGCATTTT	CASSQGTGNNQPQHF
TRBJ1-5	-	-	TRBV19	TGTGCCAGTAGTATAGAGGACACATGGAGCAATCAGCCCCAGCATTTT	CASSIEDTWSNQPQHF
TRBJ1-1	-	once	TRBV28	TGTGCCAGCAGTTTATTTGGTCAGGGTATTGGCCAAGCTTTCTTT	CASSLFGQGIGQAFF
TRBJ2-1	-	-	TRBV5-5	TGTGCCAGCAGCACATTACAGGGCGCGCAGTTCTTC	CASSTLQGAQFF
TRBJ2-6	TRBD1	-	TRBV5-1	TGCGCCAGCAGCCGGGGACAGGCAGACTCTGGGGCCAACGTCCTGACTTTC	CASSRGQADSGANVLTF
TRBJ2-3	TRBD2	-	TRBV3-1/TRBV3-2	TGTGCCAGCAGCCAAGGGGGACTAGGCCCAGATACGCAGTATTTT	CASSQGGLGPDTQYF
TRBJ1-2	TRBD1	-	TRBV30	TGTGCCTGGGTCAGGGGGCCAAGTTATGGCTACACCTTC	CAWVRGPSYGYTF
TRBJ1-3	TRBD1	-	TRBV28	TGTGCCAGCAGTTTATATGGACAGGGGGAAAACACCATATATTTT	CASSLYGQGENTIYF
TRBJ2-5	TRBD2	once	TRBV5-1	TGCGCCAGCAGCTTGGGAGTAGCGGGAGGTGGAGAGACCCAGTACTTC	CASSLGVAGGGETQYF
TRBJ1-1	-	once	TRBV10-3	TGTGCCATCAGGATCCAGGCGAACACTGAAGCTTTCTTT	CAIRIQANTEAFF
TRBJ2-7	-	-	TRBV6-5	TGTGCCAGTTTTAGGGACACCGCCTACGAGCAGTACTTC	CASFRDTAYEQYF
TRBJ2-1	TRBD1	-	TRBV5-1	TGCGCCAGCAGCCGGGGACAGGGGGCCTCTACAAACGATGAGCAGTTCTTC	CASSRGQGASTNDEQFF